This T cell receptor (beta chain) was captured by sequencing in a study of OX40 agonist ivuxolimab in advanced cancers. Findings of the study overall: Antigens targeted by the expanded peripheral T cells were not determined. With doses of 0.1 to 3.0 mg/kg, CD4+ and CD8+ blood T cells had undergone clonal expansion by week 6.

As to this clone: Antigen: not known.

Here immunoSEQ multiplex PCR was the method, and the copy in TCRdb shows in-frame clones only, minus some. The table records 65,000 to 70,000 clones, roughly 80% of them present only once. This CDR3 contains 14 residues. V lost 1 base to trimming and J lost 4 bases, with 11 bases between them. Germline CDR1 and CDR2: SGHNT and YENEEA. The input for sequencing was CD4+ or CD8+ T cells sorted from blood, taken in a trial of the OX40 agonist ivuxolimab. J is TRBJ2-7 and V is TRBV11-3; D unclear. This receptor was obtained from an adult with an advanced solid tumor such as melanoma, head and neck, liver or kidney cancer. Here the CDR3 reads CASSLGPGWYEQYF. The CDR3 region has the DNA TGTGCCAGCAGCTTAGGACCGGGTTGGTACGAGCAGTACTTC.